Each of the 32 T cell receptor beta chains below was sequenced from the same sample in a study of cytomegalovirus exposure and HLA in healthy donors. A multiplex PCR was run with 60 Vbeta primers and 13 Jbeta primers. Assay: immunoSEQ multiplex PCR; the TCRdb copy retains only in-frame clones and omits some. This table holds 100,000 or so clones, approximately 85% found once. Sequenced: PBMCs. These receptors were taken from a young man in good health and CMV-seronegative.

The chain combines TRBV27 with TRBJ2-3, with 9 bases lining up with TRBD2. V lost 2 bases, J lost 1 base, and 1 base stayed unmatched. Germline V gene data show CDR1 as MNHEY and CDR2 as SMNVEV (reference sequence). The CDR3 is 15 amino acids. The CDR3 region has the DNA TGTGCCAGCAGTTTACAGCGGGGGGGCACAGATACGCAGTATTTT. This gives the protein CASSLQRGGTDTQYF.

The V and J genes are TRBV7-2 and TRBJ2-3; D is possibly TRBD2 (6 bases). Trimming pared 3 bases from V and 0 bases from J, leaving 7 bases between. CDR3 size: 14 residues. The V gene's germline CDR1 is SGHTA and CDR2 FQGNSA. The CDR3 DNA reads TGTGCCAGCAGCTTCAGCGGGAGCACAGATACGCAGTATTTT. Residues: CASSFSGSTDTQYF. The full variable domain, rest sourced from reference TRBV7-2 and TRBJ2-3, is GAGVSQSPSNKVTEKGKDVELRCDPISGHTALYWYRQSLGQGLEFLIYFQGNSAPDKSGLPSDRFSAERTGGSVSTLTIQRTQQEDSAVYLCASSFSGSTDTQYFGPGTRLTVL.

The chain has TRBV27 and TRBJ2-7, with 15 bases aligning to TRBD2. The germline V gene has CDR1 MNHEY and CDR2 SMNVEV (reference sequence). CDR3 length: 14 amino acids. J gave up 7 bases and V 4 bases, and 2 bases lay outside the gene matches. CDR3 region: CASSSGTSGREQYF. The CDR3 bases are TGTGCCAGCAGTTCCGGGACTAGCGGGAGGGAGCAGTACTTC.

This clone has just one count. V is TRBV4-2 and J is TRBJ2-6; tentative D call: TRBD2 (6 bases). V dropped 5 bases and J dropped 1 base, with 15 bases sitting between them. Per germline, CDR1 LGHNA and CDR2 YNFKEQ. This CDR3 comprises 17 residues. The CDR3 nucleotides read TGTGCCAGCAGCGGGGACTCTCAGATTTCTGGGGCCAACGTCCTGACTTTC. Its translation: CASSGDSQISGANVLTF.

The table lists this clone with a count of one. V is TRBV4-1 and J is TRBJ2-3; 8 bases are a match to TRBD2. V lost 0 bases to trimming and J lost 1 base; unmatched junction nucleotides: 9. The CDR3 consists of 18 residues. The germline V gene has CDR1 MGHRA and CDR2 YSYEKL. CDR3 sequence (DNA): TGCGCCAGCAGCCAAGATCGGGTAGGGCGGGGGGGCACAGATACGCAGTATTTT. Translating it yields CASSQDRVGRGGTDTQYF.

The J gene is TRBJ2-1, the V gene TRBV9, with TRBD1 as a possible D gene (6 bases). Trimming cost V 0 bases and J 4 bases, with 14 bases left between them. The CDR3 consists of 16 residues. Germline CDR1 reads SGDLS; CDR2 reads YYNGEE. CDR3 sequence: CASSVGSGVFYNEQFF. DNA for the CDR3: TGTGCCAGCAGCGTAGGGTCAGGGGTCTTTTACAATGAGCAGTTCTTC.

The rearrangement joins TRBV4-3 to TRBJ2-7; 10 nucleotides align to TRBD2. Per germline, CDR1 LGHNA and CDR2 YSLEER. Trimming took 6 bases from V and 5 from J; bases not matched to a gene: 16. The CDR3 extends over 17 amino acids. The CDR3, as DNA: TGCGCCAGCAGTCGAAGGGGGTTTAGCGGGAGGTTCCACGAGCAGTACTTC. It is translated as CASSRRGFSGRFHEQYF.

J is TRBJ2-2 and V is TRBV9; 13 bases fit TRBD2. Germline trimming cut 2 bases from V and 6 bases from J; bases unmatched to any gene: 4. The CDR3 length is 16 residues. From germline, CDR1 is SGDLS and CDR2 YYNGEE. CDR3 sequence (DNA): TGTGCCAGCAGCGTCAGGACTAGCGGGAGCTCCGGGGAGCTGTTTTTT. Translated: CASSVRTSGSSGELFF.

This clone occurred once. The chain is built from TRBV2 and TRBJ2-3; 7 bases match TRBD2. The V and J ends lost 7 bases and 6 bases, in that order; junction bases with no gene match: 10. The CDR3 consists of 14 residues. Germline CDR1 is SNHLY and CDR2 is FYNNEI. As DNA, the CDR3 is TGTGCCAGCAAAGAGGGCGGGAGTTCGGATACGCAGTATTTT. Its protein is CASKEGGSSDTQYF.

The chain recombines TRBV18 with TRBJ1-2, with TRBD1 as a possible D gene (6 bases). V lost 2 bases to trimming and J lost 6 bases, with 22 bases between them. Per the germline V gene, CDR1 is KGHSH and CDR2 is LQKENI. This CDR3 spans 17 amino acids. CDR3: CASSPALRDTVRNGYTF. The CDR3 nucleotides are TGTGCCAGCTCACCAGCTCTCCGGGACACGGTTCGGAATGGCTACACCTTC.

The CDR3 DNA reads as TGTGCCAGCTGTTACACAGATACGCAGTATTTT. Its protein is CASCYTDTQYF. The chain joins TRBV2 to TRBJ2-3; D gene ambiguous. Germline CDR1 and CDR2: SNHLY and FYNNEI. This CDR3 is 11 amino acids long. Deletions cut 8 bases from V and 2 bases from J, with 5 bases between.

The chain combines TRBV25-1 with TRBJ2-3; 9 bases align to TRBD1. The CDR3 contains 16 residues. The germline CDR1 and CDR2 sequences are MGHDK and SYGVNS. V trimming: 6 bases; J trimming: 5 bases; junction bases outside the gene matches: 12. DNA of the CDR3: TGTGCCAGCAGCGCCATCCCGGGACAGGGAGGAGATACGCAGTATTTT. It specifies CASSAIPGQGGDTQYF.

This clone was seen just once. CDR3 nucleotides: TGTGCCAGCAGGACAACAGGGGTACGCCAGCCCCAGCATTTT. Translated, it gives CASRTTGVRQPQHF. The chain combines TRBV6-1 with TRBJ1-5, with 7 bases that match TRBD1. The CDR3 covers 14 residues. V dropped 6 bases and J dropped 7; count of bases not matched to a gene: 9. Looked up from germline, CDR1 is MNHNS and CDR2 is SASEGT.

This sequence joins TRBV28 and TRBJ2-7; D unresolved. Germline assignment: CDR1 MDHEN and CDR2 SYDVKM. V lost 3 bases to trimming and J lost 4 bases, with 4 bases between them. The CDR3 has 11 residues. CDR3 DNA: TGTGCCAGCAGTTTGCGGTACGAGCAGTACTTC. Protein product: CASSLRYEQYF. Full variable domain (remainder filled in from reference TRBV28 and TRBJ2-7): DVKVTQSSRYLVKRTGEKVFLECVQDMDHENMFWYRQDPGLGLRLIYFSYDVKMKEKGDIPEGYSVSREKKERFSLILESASTNQTSMYLCASSLRYEQYFGPGTRLTVT.

The chain links TRBV5-4 to TRBJ1-4; D unresolved. Trimming took off 4 bases at V and 7 bases at J, with 17 bases between the two ends. Germline V gene data show CDR1 as SGHNT and CDR2 as YYREEE (reference sequence). This CDR3 has 15 amino acids. The CDR3 DNA reads as TGTGCCAGCAGCGCCCGTGAGCGGGGAAGTGAAAAACTGTTTTTT. Protein product: CASSARERGSEKLFF.

The V and J genes are TRBV2 and TRBJ2-2; 7 bases agree with TRBD2. V shed 8 bases and J 3 bases; nucleotides not matched to a gene: 18. The CDR3 loop spans 18 amino acids. Germline CDR1 and CDR2: SNHLY and FYNNEI. CDR3 nucleotide sequence: TGTGCCAGCCCGGTCCCGGGGGGAGTTGGATTTTACACCGGGGAGCTGTTTTTT. It yields the protein CASPVPGGVGFYTGELFF.

The chain couples TRBV2 to TRBJ2-7, with TRBD1 identical over 9 bases. Germline lookup yields CDR1 SNHLY and CDR2 FYNNEI. This CDR3 spans 13 amino acids. J gave up 3 bases and V 6 bases, and 3 bases lay outside the gene matches. CDR3 region: CASSGTGHYEQYF. For the CDR3, the DNA is TGTGCCAGCAGCGGGACAGGGCACTACGAGCAGTACTTC.

This CDR3 reads CASSLLKSSYEQYF. CDR3 DNA sequence: TGTGCCAGCAGTCTACTAAAGAGCTCCTACGAGCAGTACTTC. V gene TRBV28 combines with J gene TRBJ2-7, with unresolved D. V was cut by 5 bases and J by 0 bases, with 11 bases left in between. The CDR3 sequence is 14 residues long. Germline CDR1 reads MDHEN; CDR2 reads SYDVKM.

V usage is TRBV30 and J usage is TRBJ1-3; 7 bases are shared with TRBD1. The CDR3 totals 14 residues. V gave up 5 bases and J gave up 3 bases; unmatched junction bases: 7. Germline CDR1 and CDR2: GTSNPN and SVGIG (reference sequence). The CDR3 is CAWAQGVFGNTIYF. The CDR3 nucleotides are TGTGCCTGGGCCCAGGGGGTATTTGGAAACACCATATATTTT. Together with reference TRBV30 and TRBJ1-3, the CDR3 gives the full variable domain: SQTIHQWPATLVQPVGSPLSLECTVEGTSNPNLYWYRQAAGRGLQLLFYSVGIGQISSEVPQNLSASRPQDRQFILSSKKLLLSDSGFYLCAWAQGVFGNTIYFGEGSWLTVV.

V gene TRBV27 combines with J gene TRBJ2-7; TRBD2 agrees at 12 bases. J was trimmed by 8 bases and V by 7 bases; bases with no gene match: 9. Germline V gene lookup returns CDR1 MNHEY and CDR2 SMNVEV (reference sequence). The CDR3 sequence is 14 residues long. Written as DNA, the CDR3 is TGTGCCAGCACCCAGACTAGCGGGAGACTGCAGCAGTACTTC. This codes for CASTQTSGRLQQYF.

The V call is TRBV19, the J call TRBJ1-5; tentatively, D is TRBD1 (5 bases). Germline lookup yields CDR1 LNHDA and CDR2 SQIVND (reference sequence). The CDR3 runs 15 residues. V was trimmed by 5 bases and J by 7 bases, leaving 18 bases between them. The CDR3 reads CASSSWGGRGQPQHF. For the CDR3, the DNA is TGTGCCAGTAGTTCCTGGGGGGGGAGAGGGCAGCCCCAGCATTTT.

The chain links TRBV11-2 to TRBJ2-1; 7 bases agree with TRBD1. The CDR3 loop spans 14 amino acids. V dropped 3 bases and J dropped 10; count of bases not matched to a gene: 9. CDR1 SGHAT and CDR2 FQNNGV come from the germline V gene. DNA of the CDR3: TGTGCCAGCAGCTTTCTAGCTACAGGGGCCGAGCAGTTCTTC. It specifies CASSFLATGAEQFF. Supplemented by reference TRBV11-2 and TRBJ2-1, the full variable domain reads EAGVAQSPRYKIIEKRQSVAFWCNPISGHATLYWYQQILGQGPKLLIQFQNNGVVDDSQLPKDRFSAERLKGVDSTLKIQPAKLEDSAVYLCASSFLATGAEQFFGPGTRLTVL.

For this clone: Likely a read error: the CDR3 ends without its conserved phenylalanine or tryptophan. The limits of the CDR3 on the DNA are not certain, so only TCRdb's listed CDR3 is given. This chain joins TRBV28 and TRBJ1-6. Germline V gene sequence: CDR1 MDHEN, CDR2 SYDVKM. The CDR3 sequence runs 8 residues, both termini included. The CDR3 protein is CRGSPLHL.

The V call is TRBV30, the J call TRBJ1-6; no clear D gene. There are 12 residues in the CDR3. The germline gives CDR1 GTSNPN, CDR2 SVGIG (reference sequence). Trimming shortened V by 0 bases and J by 9 bases, and 6 bases separated the two germline ends. This CDR3 reads CAWSVRVSPLHF. DNA for the CDR3: TGTGCCTGGAGTGTACGGGTTTCACCCCTCCACTTT.

V usage is TRBV10-3 and J usage is TRBJ1-5; tentative D call: TRBD1 (5 bases). Germline loops: CDR1 ENHRY, CDR2 SYGVKD. CDR3 length: 14 residues. The germline V and J ends were trimmed by 5 bases and 3 bases, with 11 bases remaining between them. CDR3 DNA sequence: TGTGCCATCAGTCTCCAGGGTGACAATCAGCCCCAGCATTTT. This codes for CAISLQGDNQPQHF.

The V gene is TRBV10-3, the J gene TRBJ1-1, with TRBD1 as a possible D gene (6 bases). This CDR3 spans 14 amino acids. V shed 6 bases and J shed 12 bases, with 23 bases lying between them. The germline CDR1 and CDR2 sequences are ENHRY and SYGVKD. In DNA form, the CDR3 reads TGTGCCATCAGGGAGACCTTTGAAAGGGGGTTGACTTTCTTT. This translates into CAIRETFERGLTFF.

The chain couples TRBV6-5 to TRBJ1-2; D is unclear. Trimming removed 6 bases from V and 4 bases from J, with 15 bases in between. CDR3 length equals 14 residues. Germline V CDR1 and CDR2: MNHEY, SVGAGI. The DNA of the CDR3 is TGTGCCAGCAGAGACGGGGTAATGGGCTATGGCTACACCTTC. As protein: CASRDGVMGYGYTF.

The CDR3 reads CASSLGTSGRETQYF. CDR3 nucleotides: TGTGCCAGCAGCTTAGGGACTAGCGGGAGAGAGACCCAGTACTTC. The chain joins TRBV11-3 to TRBJ2-5; 13 nucleotides line up with TRBD2. Trimming cost V 1 base and J 4 bases; bases outside gene matches: 0. CDR1 is SGHNT, CDR2 YENEEA, per germline. The CDR3 totals 15 residues.

CDR3 residues: CASRPSGVSPLHF. The CDR3 DNA sequence: TGTGCCAGCAGACCCTCAGGGGTTTCACCCCTCCACTTT. The J gene is TRBJ1-6, the V gene TRBV27, with a possible D match to TRBD1 (6 bases). This CDR3 is 13 amino acids long. CDR1 and CDR2 (germline): MNHEY, SMNVEV (reference sequence). Trimming took 6 bases from V and 9 from J, leaving 12 bases between them.

This clone was counted a few times. V is TRBV19 and J is TRBJ2-7; D is undetermined. Trimming cost V 3 bases and J 4 bases, with 7 bases left between them. The CDR3 length is 12 residues. In germline, CDR1 is LNHDA, CDR2 SQIVND (reference sequence). The CDR3 DNA reads TGTGCCAGTAGTATGAATAGATACGAGCAGTACTTC. It encodes CASSMNRYEQYF.

This clone was counted a single time. This chain links TRBV6-1 with TRBJ2-1; TRBD1 matches 9 bases. J was trimmed by 2 bases and V by 1 base; bases with no gene match: 3. The CDR3 consists of 16 residues. Germline CDR1 is MNHNS and CDR2 is SASEGT. This CDR3 reads CASSEEWTGAYNEQFF. CDR3 nucleotide sequence: TGTGCCAGCAGTGAAGAATGGACAGGGGCCTACAATGAGCAGTTCTTC.

The J gene is TRBJ2-1, the V gene TRBV2; weak D call: TRBD2 (6 bases). The CDR3 spans 15 residues. The germline gives CDR1 SNHLY, CDR2 FYNNEI. V lost 3 bases to trimming and J lost 6 bases, with 15 bases between them. CDR3 sequence (DNA): TGTGCCAGCAGTGATCCGATACCTAGCGTCAATGAGCAGTTCTTC. Residues: CASSDPIPSVNEQFF.